Listed here is a single TCR beta chain. This specimen comes from a study of human versus mouse CDR3 diversity and MHC coevolution. The length of the CDR3 is 15 residues. With V trimmed by 6 bases and J by 6 bases, 12 bases remained unmatched. Germline CDR1 and CDR2: SNHLY and FYNNEI. Using immunoSEQ multiplex PCR, the repertoire was profiled, and TCRdb retains in-frame clones only, with some absent. The data hold about 83,000 clones, with 85% to 95% observed a single time. The specimen was naive CD4+ T cells from blood. The subset is: CD45RO-negative CD62L-positive naive CD4 T cells. The sequence came from a person aged 30-70 years in good health. This sequence joins TRBV2 and TRBJ2-7, with 9 bases identical to TRBD1. In nucleotides, the CDR3 is TGTGCCAGCAGGCAACAGGGGGCTGACCTGGGCGAGCAGTACTTC. This translates into CASRQQGADLGEQYF.